The T cell receptor (beta chain) under discussion was sequenced for a study of blood T cell repertoires in COVID-19. Study information: Italy, Spain and the United States were the sources of the convalescent and acute COVID-19 samples. PBMCs, B-cell-depleted T cells, or T cells provided the cDNA or gDNA that made up the material.

In the original analysis: Using reference gene primer amplification, nucleated cell counts were estimated. Clones were read by immunoSEQ multiplex PCR, and TCRdb kept only the in-frame ones, dropping some. Clone size and the V and J calls come from that table; the DNA yielded D and trimming. The sample shows around 200,000 clones, 88% of them seen only once. The CDR3 consists of 12 residues. Germline lookup yields CDR1 SEHNR and CDR2 FQNEAQ (reference sequence). V lost 3 bases to trimming and J lost 5 bases, with 2 bases between them. Source material: peripheral blood. The chain has TRBV7-9 and TRBJ1-6; D unresolved. The origin of this receptor is a man in his late teens or twenties with active or convalescent COVID-19. CDR3 sequence reads: CASSFNNSPLHF. Written as DNA, the CDR3 is TGTGCCAGCAGCTTCAATAATTCACCCCTCCACTTT.